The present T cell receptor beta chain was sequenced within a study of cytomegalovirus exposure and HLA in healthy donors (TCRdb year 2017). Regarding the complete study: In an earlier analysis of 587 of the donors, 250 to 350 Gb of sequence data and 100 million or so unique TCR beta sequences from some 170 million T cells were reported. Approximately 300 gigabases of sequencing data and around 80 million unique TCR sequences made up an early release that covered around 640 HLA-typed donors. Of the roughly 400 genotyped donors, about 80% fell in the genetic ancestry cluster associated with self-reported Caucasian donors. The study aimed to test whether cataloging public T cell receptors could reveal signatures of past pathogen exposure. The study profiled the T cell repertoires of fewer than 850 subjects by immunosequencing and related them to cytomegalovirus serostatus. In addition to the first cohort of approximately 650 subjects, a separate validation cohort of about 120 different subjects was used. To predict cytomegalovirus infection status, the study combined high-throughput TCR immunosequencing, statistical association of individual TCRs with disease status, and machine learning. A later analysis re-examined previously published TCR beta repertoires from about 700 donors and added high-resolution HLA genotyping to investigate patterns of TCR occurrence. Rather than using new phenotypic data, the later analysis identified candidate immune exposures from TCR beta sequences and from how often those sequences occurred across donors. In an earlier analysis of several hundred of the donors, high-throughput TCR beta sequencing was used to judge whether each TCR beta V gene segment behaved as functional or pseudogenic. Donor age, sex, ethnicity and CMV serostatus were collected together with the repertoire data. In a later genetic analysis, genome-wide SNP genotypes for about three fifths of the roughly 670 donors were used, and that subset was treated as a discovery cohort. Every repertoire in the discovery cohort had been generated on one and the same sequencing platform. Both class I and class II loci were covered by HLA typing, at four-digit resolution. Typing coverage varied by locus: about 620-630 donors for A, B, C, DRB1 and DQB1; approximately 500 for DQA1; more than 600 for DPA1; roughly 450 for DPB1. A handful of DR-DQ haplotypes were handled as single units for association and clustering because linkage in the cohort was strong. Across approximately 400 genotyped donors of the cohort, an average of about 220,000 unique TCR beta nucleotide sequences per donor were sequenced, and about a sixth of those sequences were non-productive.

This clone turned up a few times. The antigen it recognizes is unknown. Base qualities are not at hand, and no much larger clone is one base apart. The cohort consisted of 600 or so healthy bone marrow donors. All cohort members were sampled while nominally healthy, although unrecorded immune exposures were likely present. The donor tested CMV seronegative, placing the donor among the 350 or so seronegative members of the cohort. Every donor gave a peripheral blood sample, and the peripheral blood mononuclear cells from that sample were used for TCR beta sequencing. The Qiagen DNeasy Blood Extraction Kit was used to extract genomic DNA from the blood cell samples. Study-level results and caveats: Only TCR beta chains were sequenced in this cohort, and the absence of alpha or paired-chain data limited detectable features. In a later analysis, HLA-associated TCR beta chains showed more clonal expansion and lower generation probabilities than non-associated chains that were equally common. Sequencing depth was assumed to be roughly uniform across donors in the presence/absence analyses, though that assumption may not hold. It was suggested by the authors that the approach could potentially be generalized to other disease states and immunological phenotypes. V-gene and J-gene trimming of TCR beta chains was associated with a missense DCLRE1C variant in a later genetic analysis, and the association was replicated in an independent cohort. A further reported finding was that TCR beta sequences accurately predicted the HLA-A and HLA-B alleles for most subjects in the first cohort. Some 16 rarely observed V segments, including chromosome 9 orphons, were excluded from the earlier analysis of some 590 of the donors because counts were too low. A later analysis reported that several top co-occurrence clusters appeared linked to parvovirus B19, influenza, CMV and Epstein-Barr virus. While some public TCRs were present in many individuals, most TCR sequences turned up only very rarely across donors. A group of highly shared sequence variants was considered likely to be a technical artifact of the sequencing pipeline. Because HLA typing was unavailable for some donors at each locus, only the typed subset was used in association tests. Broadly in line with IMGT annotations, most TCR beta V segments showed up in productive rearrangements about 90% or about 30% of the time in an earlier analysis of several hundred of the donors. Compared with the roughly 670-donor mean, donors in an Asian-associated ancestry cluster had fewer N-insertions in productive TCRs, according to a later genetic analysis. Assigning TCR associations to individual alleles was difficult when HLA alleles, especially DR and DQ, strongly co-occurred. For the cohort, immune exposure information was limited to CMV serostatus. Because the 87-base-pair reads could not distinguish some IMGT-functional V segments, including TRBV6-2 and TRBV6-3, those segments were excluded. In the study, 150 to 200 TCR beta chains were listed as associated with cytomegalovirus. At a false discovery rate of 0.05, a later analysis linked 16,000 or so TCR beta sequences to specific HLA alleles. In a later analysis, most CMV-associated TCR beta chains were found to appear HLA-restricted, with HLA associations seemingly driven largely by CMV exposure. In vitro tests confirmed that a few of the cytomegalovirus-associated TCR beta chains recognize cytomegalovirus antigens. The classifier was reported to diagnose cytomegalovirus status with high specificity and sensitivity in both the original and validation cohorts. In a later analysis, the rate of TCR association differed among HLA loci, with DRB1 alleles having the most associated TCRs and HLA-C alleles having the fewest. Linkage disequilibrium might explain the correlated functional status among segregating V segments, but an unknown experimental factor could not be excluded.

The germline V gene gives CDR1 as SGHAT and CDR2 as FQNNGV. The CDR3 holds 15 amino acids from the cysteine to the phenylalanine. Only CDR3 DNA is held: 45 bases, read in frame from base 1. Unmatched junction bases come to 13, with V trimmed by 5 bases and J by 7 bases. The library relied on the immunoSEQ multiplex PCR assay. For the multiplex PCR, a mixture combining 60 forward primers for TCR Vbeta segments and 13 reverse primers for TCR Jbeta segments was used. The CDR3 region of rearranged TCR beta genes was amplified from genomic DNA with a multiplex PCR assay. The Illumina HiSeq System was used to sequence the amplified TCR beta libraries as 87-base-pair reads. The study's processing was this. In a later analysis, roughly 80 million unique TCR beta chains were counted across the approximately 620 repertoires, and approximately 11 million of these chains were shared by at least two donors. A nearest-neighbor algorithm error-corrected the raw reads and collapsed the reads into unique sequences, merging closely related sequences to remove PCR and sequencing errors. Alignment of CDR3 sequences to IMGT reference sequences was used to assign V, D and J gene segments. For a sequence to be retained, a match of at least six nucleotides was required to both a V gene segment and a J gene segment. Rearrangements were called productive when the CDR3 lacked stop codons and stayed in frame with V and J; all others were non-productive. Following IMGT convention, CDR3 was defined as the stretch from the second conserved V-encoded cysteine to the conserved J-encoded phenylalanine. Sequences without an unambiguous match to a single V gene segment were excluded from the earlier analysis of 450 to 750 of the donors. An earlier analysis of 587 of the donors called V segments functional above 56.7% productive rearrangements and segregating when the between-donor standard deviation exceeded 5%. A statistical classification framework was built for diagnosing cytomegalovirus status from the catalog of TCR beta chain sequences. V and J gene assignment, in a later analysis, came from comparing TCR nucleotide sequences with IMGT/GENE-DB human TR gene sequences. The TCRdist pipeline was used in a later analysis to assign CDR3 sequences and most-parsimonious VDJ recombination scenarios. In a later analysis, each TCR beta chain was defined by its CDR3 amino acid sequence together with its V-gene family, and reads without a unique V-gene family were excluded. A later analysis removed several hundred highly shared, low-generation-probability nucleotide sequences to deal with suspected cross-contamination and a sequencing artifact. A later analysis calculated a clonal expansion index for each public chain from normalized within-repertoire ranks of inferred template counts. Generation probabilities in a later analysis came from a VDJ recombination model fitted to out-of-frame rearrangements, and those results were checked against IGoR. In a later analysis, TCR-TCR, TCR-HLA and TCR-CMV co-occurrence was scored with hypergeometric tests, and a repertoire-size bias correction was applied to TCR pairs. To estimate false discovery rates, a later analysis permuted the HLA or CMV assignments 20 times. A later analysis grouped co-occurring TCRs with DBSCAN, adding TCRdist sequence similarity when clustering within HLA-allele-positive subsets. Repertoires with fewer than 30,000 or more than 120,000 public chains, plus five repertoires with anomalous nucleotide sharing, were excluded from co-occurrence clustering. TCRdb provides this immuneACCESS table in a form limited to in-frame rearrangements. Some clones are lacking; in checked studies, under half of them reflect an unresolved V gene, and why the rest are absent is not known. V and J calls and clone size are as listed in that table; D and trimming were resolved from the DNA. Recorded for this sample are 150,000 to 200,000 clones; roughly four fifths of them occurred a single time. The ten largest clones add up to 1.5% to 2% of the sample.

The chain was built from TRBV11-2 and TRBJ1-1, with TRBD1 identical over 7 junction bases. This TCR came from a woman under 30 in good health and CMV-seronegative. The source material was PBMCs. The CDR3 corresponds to CASSTRQGGSDEAFF. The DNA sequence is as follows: TGTGCCAGCAGCACGAGACAGGGAGGCAGCGATGAAGCTTTCTTT.